The 22 T cell receptor beta chains below come from one sample, sequenced in a study of memory B cells and T cells in multiple sclerosis. Using immunoSEQ multiplex PCR, the repertoire was profiled, and TCRdb retains in-frame clones only, with some absent. The data contain approximately 32,000 clones, around 88% of them singletons. Separate sequencing covered autoproliferating (CFSE-dim) and non-proliferating (CFSE-high) T cells from stimulus-free culture. Cultures began with some 49 million CFSE-labeled PBMCs, unstimulated for 6 to 7 days, with replicate wells pooled. Their recognized antigens are unknown. Material: PBMCs from blood kept in culture. The receptor set was obtained from a human donor with multiple sclerosis.

This sequence joins TRBV27 and TRBJ1-1; the match to TRBD1 covers 8 bases. This CDR3 spans 16 amino acids. The V gene end was trimmed by 4 bases and the J gene end by 3 bases; junction bases not matched to a gene: 10. Germline V CDR1 and CDR2: MNHEY, SMNVEV (reference sequence). The CDR3 reads CASSWLRAGGHTEAFF. CDR3 sequence (DNA): TGTGCCAGCAGTTGGCTTCGGGCAGGGGGCCACACTGAAGCTTTCTTT.

This chain links TRBV5-6 with TRBJ2-7; no definite D call. V dropped 1 base and J dropped 5 bases, with 10 bases sitting between them. Per germline, CDR1 SGHDT and CDR2 YYEEEE. The CDR3 loop spans 13 amino acids. CDR3 DNA: TGTGCCAGCAGCTTGCCCAGAGATGACGAGCAGTACTTC. Its protein product is CASSLPRDDEQYF.

The rearrangement joins TRBV5-4 to TRBJ1-2; the match to TRBD1 covers 9 bases. The CDR3 extends over 16 amino acids. Trimming cost V 0 bases and J 3 bases; bases outside gene matches: 6. From germline, CDR1 is SGHNT and CDR2 YYREEE (reference sequence). The CDR3 bases are TGTGCCAGCAGCTTGGTGGCGACAGGGGGTTACTATGGCTACACCTTC. This translates into CASSLVATGGYYGYTF.

This clone was counted a single time. The V and J genes are TRBV28 and TRBJ1-4; D unresolved. This CDR3 contains 14 residues. Deletions cut 3 bases from V and 5 bases from J, with 10 bases between. Germline V gene lookup returns CDR1 MDHEN and CDR2 SYDVKM. The CDR3 sequence: CASSFRGWNEKLFF. The CDR3 nucleotides are TGTGCCAGCAGTTTCCGAGGGTGGAATGAAAAACTGTTTTTT.

J is TRBJ2-3 and V is TRBV5-6; TRBD2 aligns across 7 bases. CDR1 is SGHDT and CDR2 is YYEEEE in the germline V gene. The trim removed 4 bases at V and 1 base at J, leaving 9 bases unmatched. CDR3 length: 16 residues. The CDR3 DNA follows: TGTGCCAGCAGCCGCCTCCCGGGAGGACGCACAGATACGCAGTATTTT. This sequence encodes CASSRLPGGRTDTQYF.

The V gene is TRBV2, the J gene TRBJ1-1, with D tentatively TRBD1 (6 bases). The CDR3 extends over 16 amino acids. Germline assignment: CDR1 SNHLY and CDR2 FYNNEI. The V end lost 4 bases, the J end lost 0 bases, and 15 bases lay between the germline ends. The CDR3 region is CASSATGLGMNTEAFF. As DNA, the CDR3 is TGTGCCAGCAGTGCTACAGGGCTTGGGATGAACACTGAAGCTTTCTTT.

The chain recombines TRBV18 with TRBJ2-2; 13 positions match TRBD2. Germline V CDR1 and CDR2: KGHSH, LQKENI. The CDR3 is 15 residues long. Trimming removed 5 bases from V and 3 bases from J; junction bases left unmatched: 0. The DNA for the CDR3 is TGTGCCAGCTCAGGACTAGCGGGGGACACCGGGGAGCTGTTTTTT. Its translation: CASSGLAGDTGELFF.

CDR3 in DNA: TGTGCCAGCAGTTACCGACTAGCGGGAGAGGGAATATCCTACGAGCAGTACTTC. It is translated as CASSYRLAGEGISYEQYF. The V gene is TRBV28, the J gene TRBJ2-7; the match to TRBD2 covers 12 bases. Germline-derived CDR1 and CDR2 are MDHEN and SYDVKM. CDR3 length: 18 residues. With 4 bases clipped from V and 1 base from J, the junction kept 11 bases outside the gene matches.

The table lists this clone with a few counts. V is TRBV7-9 and J is TRBJ2-5; a weak D match, TRBD2 (6 bases). From germline, CDR1 is SEHNR and CDR2 FQNEAQ (reference sequence). Trimming took off 5 bases at V and 0 bases at J, with 10 bases between the two ends. This CDR3 is built from 14 residues. The chain's CDR3 is CASSPREYQETQYF. The CDR3 DNA reads TGTGCCAGCAGCCCCCGGGAGTACCAAGAGACCCAGTACTTC.

The chain employs TRBV6-5 and TRBJ2-1, with TRBD2 matching 8 bases. Germline trimming cut 6 bases from V and 2 bases from J; bases unmatched to any gene: 6. CDR1 MNHEY and CDR2 SVGAGI come from the germline V gene. The CDR3 consists of 15 residues. The chain's CDR3 is CASRVSGGAYNEQFF. For the CDR3, the DNA is TGTGCCAGCAGGGTAAGCGGGGGTGCCTACAATGAGCAGTTCTTC.

The V call is TRBV5-1, the J call TRBJ2-5; 10 bases are a match to TRBD1. V was clipped by 3 bases and J by 5 bases; unmatched bases: 10. This CDR3 comprises 16 residues. Germline values: CDR1 SGHRS, CDR2 YFSETQ. In DNA form, the CDR3 reads TGCGCCAGCAGCTATCGGACAGGGGGTTTTGGGGAGACCCAGTACTTC. Protein sequence: CASSYRTGGFGETQYF.

This rearrangement joins TRBV7-3 to TRBJ2-1; 15 bases line up with TRBD2. CDR1 and CDR2 (germline): SGHTA, FQGTGA. This CDR3 has 20 residues. V shed 2 bases, J shed 4 bases, and the junction held 12 bases outside the gene matches. DNA of the CDR3: TGTGCCAGCAGCTTAGAGCCCCCAGGGACTAGCGGGGGGCAGTACAATGAGCAGTTCTTC. Residues: CASSLEPPGTSGGQYNEQFF.

The rearrangement links TRBV7-3 to TRBJ2-2; D gene unclear. This CDR3 is 13 amino acids long. Trimming pared 4 bases from V and 6 bases from J, leaving 9 bases between. The germline V gene has CDR1 SGHTA and CDR2 FQGTGA. CDR3 residues: CASSSMGPGELFF. The CDR3 DNA follows: TGTGCCAGCAGCTCCATGGGTCCCGGGGAGCTGTTTTTT.

V is TRBV27 and J is TRBJ2-7; D ambiguous. Germline assignment: CDR1 MNHEY and CDR2 SMNVEV (reference sequence). Deletions cut 2 bases from V and 2 bases from J, with 10 bases between. The CDR3 is 14 amino acids. Written as DNA, the CDR3 is TGTGCCAGCAGTTTACTTGGTGGGACCTACGAGCAGTACTTC. It translates to CASSLLGGTYEQYF.

In this sample, this clone turned up once. This chain links TRBV4-1 with TRBJ2-7, with D possibly being TRBD1 or TRBD2 (6 bases each). The CDR3 sequence is 14 residues long. Trimming stripped 3 bases from V and 4 bases from J, with 13 bases between. Germline CDR1 and CDR2: MGHRA and YSYEKL. This chain's CDR3 is CASSQIEGGYEQYF. CDR3 coding DNA: TGCGCCAGCAGCCAGATTGAGGGGGGATACGAGCAGTACTTC.

The chain uses TRBV11-2 and TRBJ2-5; 7 positions agree with TRBD2. In germline, CDR1 is SGHAT, CDR2 FQNNGV. Trimming took 6 bases from V and 5 from J; bases not matched to a gene: 15. The CDR3 extends over 16 amino acids. In nucleotides, the CDR3 is TGTGCCAGCAGACGTGAACTTCTAGGGACTAAGGAGACCCAGTACTTC. The encoded protein is CASRRELLGTKETQYF.

The rearrangement uses TRBV12-5 and TRBJ2-1; TRBD2 agrees at 7 bases. The CDR3 extends over 14 amino acids. CDR1 is LGHNT, CDR2 FRNRAP, per germline. V lost 4 bases, J lost 10 bases, and 10 bases stayed unmatched. CDR3 protein: CASGSRVAGGEQFF. CDR3 bases: TGTGCTAGTGGTTCCCGGGTAGCGGGTGGGGAGCAGTTCTTC.

In regard to this clone: Other DNA sequences from this sample encode an identical CDR3 as well. The gene calls are TRBV5-1 and TRBJ2-3, with D perhaps TRBD1 or TRBD2 (6 bases each). The germline CDR1 and CDR2 sequences are SGHRS and YFSETQ. V lost 2 bases and J lost 3, with 13 bases in between. The CDR3 runs 15 residues. The CDR3 here is CASSLRGLGTDTQYF. The CDR3, as DNA: TGCGCCAGCAGCTTACGGGGGCTAGGTACAGATACGCAGTATTTT.

This chain joins TRBV11-2 and TRBJ1-6; D perhaps matches TRBD1 (5 bases). The length of the CDR3 is 15 residues. CDR1 and CDR2 (germline): SGHAT, FQNNGV. Trimming removed 5 bases at V and 8 bases at J, with 16 bases between. The CDR3 here is CASSDVEGLDSPLHF. The CDR3, as DNA: TGTGCCAGCAGCGATGTGGAGGGGTTGGATTCACCCCTCCACTTT.

This clone was counted between two and nine times. This chain links TRBV28 with TRBJ2-7, with D perhaps matching TRBD1 or TRBD2 (5 bases each). Trimming removed 5 bases at V and 3 bases at J, with 5 bases between. Germline lookup yields CDR1 MDHEN and CDR2 SYDVKM. The CDR3 totals 11 residues. The CDR3 DNA reads TGTGCCAGCAGTGGGGGCTACGAGCAGTACTTC. It yields the protein CASSGGYEQYF.

A note on this clone: One end of the junction does not line up with germline, which may come from a read error. The rearrangement uses TRBV4-1 and TRBJ1-1; no reliable D call. This CDR3 is 14 amino acids long. The V gene's germline CDR1 is MGHRA and CDR2 YSYEKL. The CDR3 DNA sequence: TGTGCCAGCAGCCAAACAGTGTCGAACACTGAAGCTTTCTTT. Amino acid sequence: CASSQTVSNTEAFF.

This chain's CDR3 is CASSRDGTATNEKLFF. CDR3 coding DNA: TGCGCCAGCAGCCGGGACGGGACAGCCACTAATGAAAAACTGTTTTTT. The chain uses TRBV5-1 and TRBJ1-4, with TRBD1 identical over 7 bases. Trimming removed 4 bases from V and 2 bases from J; junction bases left unmatched: 8. The CDR3 runs to 16 residues. Germline V lookup: CDR1 SGHRS, CDR2 YFSETQ. Full variable domain (remainder filled in from reference TRBV5-1 and TRBJ1-4): KAGVTQTPRYLIKTRGQQVTLSCSPISGHRSVSWYQQTPGQGLQFLFEYFSETQRNKGNFPGRFSGRQFSNSRSEMNVSTLELGDSALYLCASSRDGTATNEKLFFGSGTQLSVL.